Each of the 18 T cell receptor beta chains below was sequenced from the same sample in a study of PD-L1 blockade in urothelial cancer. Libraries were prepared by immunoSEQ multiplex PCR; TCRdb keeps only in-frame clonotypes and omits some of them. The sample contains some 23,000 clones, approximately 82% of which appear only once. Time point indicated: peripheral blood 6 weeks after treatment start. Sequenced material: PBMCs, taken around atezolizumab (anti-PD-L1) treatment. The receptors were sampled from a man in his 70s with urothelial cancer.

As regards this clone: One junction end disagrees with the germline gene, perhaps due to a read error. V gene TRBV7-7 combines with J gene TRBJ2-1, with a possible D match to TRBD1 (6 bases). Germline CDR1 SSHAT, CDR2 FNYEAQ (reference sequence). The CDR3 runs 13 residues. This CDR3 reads CASSFGQYNEQFF. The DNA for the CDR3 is TGTGCTAGCAGCTTCGGACAGTACAATGAGCAGTTCTTC.

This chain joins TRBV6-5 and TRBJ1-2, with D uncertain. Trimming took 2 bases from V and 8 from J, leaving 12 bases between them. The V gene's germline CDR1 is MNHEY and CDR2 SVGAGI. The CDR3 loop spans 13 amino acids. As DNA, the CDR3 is TGTGCCAGCAGTTACGGCGGCGGCGGGGGCTACACCTTC. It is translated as CASSYGGGGGYTF.

The CDR3, as DNA: TGTGCCAGCAGCTTAGCGGGGGGAGTGGAGCAGTATTTT. Translation gives CASSLAGGVEQYF. The rearrangement joins TRBV7-9 to TRBJ2-3; D perhaps matches TRBD2 (6 bases). The CDR3 runs 13 residues. Per germline, CDR1 SEHNR and CDR2 FQNEAQ (reference sequence). The V and J ends lost 0 bases and 11 bases respectively, with 12 bases between them.

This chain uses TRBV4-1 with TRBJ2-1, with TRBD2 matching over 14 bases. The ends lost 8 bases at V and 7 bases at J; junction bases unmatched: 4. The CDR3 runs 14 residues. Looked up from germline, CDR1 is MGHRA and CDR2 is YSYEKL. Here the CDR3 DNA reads TGCGCCAGCGGTGGGACTAGCGGGAGTAATGAGCAGTTCTTC. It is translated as CASGGTSGSNEQFF.

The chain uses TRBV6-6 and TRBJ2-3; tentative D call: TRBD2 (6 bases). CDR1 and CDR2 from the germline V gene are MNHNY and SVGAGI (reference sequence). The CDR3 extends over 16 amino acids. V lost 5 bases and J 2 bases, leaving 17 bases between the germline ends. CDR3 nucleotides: TGTGCCAGCAGTCAGCGACTGGCGGGACCCACAGATACGCAGTATTTT. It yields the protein CASSQRLAGPTDTQYF.

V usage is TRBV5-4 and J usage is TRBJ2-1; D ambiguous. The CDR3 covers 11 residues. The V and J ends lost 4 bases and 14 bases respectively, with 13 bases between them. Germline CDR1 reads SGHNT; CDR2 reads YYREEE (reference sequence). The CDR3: CASSRPGVEFF. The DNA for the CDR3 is TGTGCCAGCAGCCGTCCGGGTGTCGAGTTCTTC.

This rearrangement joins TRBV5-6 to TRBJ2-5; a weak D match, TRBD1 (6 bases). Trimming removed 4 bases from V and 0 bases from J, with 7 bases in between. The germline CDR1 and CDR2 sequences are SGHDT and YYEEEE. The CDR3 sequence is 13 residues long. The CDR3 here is CASSQGYQETQYF. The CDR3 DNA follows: TGTGCCAGCAGCCAGGGGTACCAAGAGACCCAGTACTTC. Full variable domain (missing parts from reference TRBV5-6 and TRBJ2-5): DAGVTQSPTHLIKTRGQQVTLRCSPKSGHDTVSWYQQALGQGPQFIFQYYEEEERQRGNFPDRFSGHQFPNYSSELNVNALLLGDSALYLCASSQGYQETQYFGPGTRLLVL.

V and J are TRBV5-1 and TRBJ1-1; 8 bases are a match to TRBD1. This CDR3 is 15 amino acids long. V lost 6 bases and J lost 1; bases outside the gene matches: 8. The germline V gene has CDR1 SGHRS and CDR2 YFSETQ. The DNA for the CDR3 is TGCGCCAGCAAAACAGGGGGACCACCGAACACTGAAGCTTTCTTT. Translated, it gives CASKTGGPPNTEAFF.

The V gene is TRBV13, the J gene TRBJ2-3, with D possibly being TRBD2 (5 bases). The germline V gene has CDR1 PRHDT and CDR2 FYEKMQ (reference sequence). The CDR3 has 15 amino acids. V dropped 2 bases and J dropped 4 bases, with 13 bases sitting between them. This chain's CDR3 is CASSLRPPGADTQYF. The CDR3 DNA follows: TGTGCCAGCAGCTTAAGGCCCCCCGGGGCAGATACGCAGTATTTT.

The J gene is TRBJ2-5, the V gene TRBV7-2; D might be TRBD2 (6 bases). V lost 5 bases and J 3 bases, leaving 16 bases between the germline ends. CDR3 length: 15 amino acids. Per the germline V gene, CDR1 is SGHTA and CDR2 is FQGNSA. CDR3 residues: CASSPPERAKETQYF. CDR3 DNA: TGTGCCAGCAGCCCCCCGGAGCGGGCCAAAGAGACCCAGTACTTC.

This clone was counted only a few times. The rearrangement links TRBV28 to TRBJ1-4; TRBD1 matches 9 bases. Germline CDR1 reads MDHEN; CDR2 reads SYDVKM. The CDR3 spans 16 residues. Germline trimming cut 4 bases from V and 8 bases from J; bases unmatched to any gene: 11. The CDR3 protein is CASSSPPGQGHEKLFF. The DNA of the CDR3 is TGTGCCAGCAGTTCCCCCCCGGGACAGGGACACGAAAAACTGTTTTTT.

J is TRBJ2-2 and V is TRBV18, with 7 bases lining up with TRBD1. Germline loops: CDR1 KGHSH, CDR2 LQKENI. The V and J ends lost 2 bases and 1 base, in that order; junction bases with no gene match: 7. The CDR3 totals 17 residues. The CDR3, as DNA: TGTGCCAGCTCACCATATGCGACAGGGAGGAACACCGGGGAGCTGTTTTTT. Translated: CASSPYATGRNTGELFF.

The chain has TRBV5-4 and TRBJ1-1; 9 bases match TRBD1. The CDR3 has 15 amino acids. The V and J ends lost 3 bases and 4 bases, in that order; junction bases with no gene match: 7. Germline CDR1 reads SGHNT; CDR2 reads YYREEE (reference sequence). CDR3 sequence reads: CASSWAGTGSTEAFF. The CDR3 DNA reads TGTGCCAGCAGCTGGGCCGGGACAGGGAGCACTGAAGCTTTCTTT.

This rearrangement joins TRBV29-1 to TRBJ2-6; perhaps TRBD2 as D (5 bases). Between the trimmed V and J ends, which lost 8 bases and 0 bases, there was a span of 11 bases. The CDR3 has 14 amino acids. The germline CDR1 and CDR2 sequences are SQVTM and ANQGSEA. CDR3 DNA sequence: TGCAGCCCCTCGCTAGCCTCTGGGGCCAACGTCCTGACTTTC. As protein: CSPSLASGANVLTF.

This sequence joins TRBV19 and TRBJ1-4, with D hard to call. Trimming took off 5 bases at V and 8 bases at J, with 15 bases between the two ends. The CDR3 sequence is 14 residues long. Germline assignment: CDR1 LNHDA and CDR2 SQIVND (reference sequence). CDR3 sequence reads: CASSQTTTVEKLFF. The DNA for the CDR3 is TGTGCCAGTAGTCAGACTACTACCGTCGAAAAACTGTTTTTT.

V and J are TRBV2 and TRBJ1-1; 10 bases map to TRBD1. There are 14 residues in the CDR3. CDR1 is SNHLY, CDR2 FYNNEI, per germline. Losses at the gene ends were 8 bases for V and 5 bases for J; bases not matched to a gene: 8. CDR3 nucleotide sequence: TGTGCCAGCTCCCGGGACAGGGGACGGACTGAAGCTTTCTTT. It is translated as CASSRDRGRTEAFF.

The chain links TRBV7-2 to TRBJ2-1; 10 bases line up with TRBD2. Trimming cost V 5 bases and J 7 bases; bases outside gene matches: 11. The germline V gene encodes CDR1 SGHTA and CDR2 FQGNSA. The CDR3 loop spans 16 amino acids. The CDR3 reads CASSQSGRAGSNEQFF. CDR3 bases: TGTGCCAGCAGCCAAAGCGGGAGGGCCGGGAGTAATGAGCAGTTCTTC.

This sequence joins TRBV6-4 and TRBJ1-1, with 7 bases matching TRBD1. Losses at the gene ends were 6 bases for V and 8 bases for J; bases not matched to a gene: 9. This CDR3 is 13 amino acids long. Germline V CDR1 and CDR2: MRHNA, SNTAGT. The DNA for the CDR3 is TGTGCCAGCAGCGCTACCGGGACAGCGGAAGCTTTCTTT. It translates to CASSATGTAEAFF.